What follows are 3 T cell receptor beta chains derived from one specimen sequenced in a study of blood T cell repertoires in COVID-19. Sequencing was performed with immunoSEQ multiplex PCR; in TCRdb, only in-frame clones are kept and a portion is missing. This table holds 35,000 to 55,000 clones, 87% found once. Sequencing was performed on peripheral blood. The receptors come from a human donor in a cohort sampled during active COVID-19.

V usage is TRBV27 and J usage is TRBJ2-7; the match to TRBD2 covers 8 bases. Germline CDR1 reads MNHEY; CDR2 reads SMNVEV (reference sequence). CDR3 size: 15 residues. Losses at the gene ends were 6 bases for V and 7 bases for J; bases not matched to a gene: 14. In DNA form, the CDR3 reads TGTGCCAGCAGGGGAGCAGGAGCGGGAGAATCTGAGCAGTACTTC. Amino acid sequence: CASRGAGAGESEQYF.

J is TRBJ2-2 and V is TRBV27; D gene unclear. Between the trimmed V and J ends, which lost 6 bases and 4 bases, there was a span of 9 bases. This CDR3 has 13 amino acids. Germline CDR1 reads MNHEY; CDR2 reads SMNVEV (reference sequence). The CDR3 sequence is CASSRSTTGELFF. The DNA for the CDR3 is TGTGCCAGCAGCCGAAGCACCACCGGGGAGCTGTTTTTT.

V and J are TRBV7-8 and TRBJ1-1; perhaps TRBD1 as D (5 bases). CDR1 and CDR2 from the germline V gene are SGHVS and FQNEAQ. Trimming shortened V by 6 bases and J by 1 base, and 9 bases separated the two germline ends. This CDR3 is built from 13 residues. The CDR3 DNA reads as TGTGCCAGCAGGGTGACAGAGAACACTGAAGCTTTCTTT. Encoded protein: CASRVTENTEAFF. Supplemented by reference TRBV7-8 and TRBJ1-1, the full variable domain reads GAGVSQSPRYKVAKRGQDVALRCDPISGHVSLFWYQQALGQGPEFLTYFQNEAQLDKSGLPSDRFFAERPEGSVSTLKIQRTQQEDSAVYLCASRVTENTEAFFGQGTRLTVV.